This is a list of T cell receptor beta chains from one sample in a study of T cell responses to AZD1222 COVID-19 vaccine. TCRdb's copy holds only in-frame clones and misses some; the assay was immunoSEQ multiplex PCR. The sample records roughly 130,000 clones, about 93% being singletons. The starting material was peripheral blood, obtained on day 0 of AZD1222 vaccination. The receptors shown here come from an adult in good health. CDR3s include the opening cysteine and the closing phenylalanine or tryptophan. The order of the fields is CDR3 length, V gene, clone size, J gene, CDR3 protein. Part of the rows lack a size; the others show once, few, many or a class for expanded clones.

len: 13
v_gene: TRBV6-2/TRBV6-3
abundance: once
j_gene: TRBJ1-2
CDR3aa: CASSVRGPEGYTF

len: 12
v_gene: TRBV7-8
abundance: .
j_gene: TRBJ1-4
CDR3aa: CATGVEHEKLFF

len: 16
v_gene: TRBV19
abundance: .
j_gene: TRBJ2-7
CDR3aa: CASSIVRTSGGNEQYF

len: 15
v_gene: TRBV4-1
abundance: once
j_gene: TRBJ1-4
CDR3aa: CASSQEGSVNEKLFF

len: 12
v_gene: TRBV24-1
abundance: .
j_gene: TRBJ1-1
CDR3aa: CATSEGRTEAFF

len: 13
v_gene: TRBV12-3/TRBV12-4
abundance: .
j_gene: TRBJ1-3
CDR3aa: CAAGTDSGNTIYF

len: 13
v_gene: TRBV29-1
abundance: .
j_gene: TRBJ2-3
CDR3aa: CSVDQGASDTQYF

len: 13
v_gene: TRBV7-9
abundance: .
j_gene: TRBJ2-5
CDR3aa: CASSLSGLETQYF

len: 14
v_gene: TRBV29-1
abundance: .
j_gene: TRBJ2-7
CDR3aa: CSVTGGTFSYEQYF

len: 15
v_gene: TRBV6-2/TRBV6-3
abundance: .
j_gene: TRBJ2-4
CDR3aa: CASSVTGVGKNIQYF

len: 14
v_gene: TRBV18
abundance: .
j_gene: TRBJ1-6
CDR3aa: CASSPLDSNSPLHF

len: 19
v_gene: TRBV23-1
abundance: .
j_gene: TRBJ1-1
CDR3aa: CASPQPPTSRDLGPTEAFF

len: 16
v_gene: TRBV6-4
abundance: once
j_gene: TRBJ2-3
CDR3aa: CASSDGAGELTDTQYF

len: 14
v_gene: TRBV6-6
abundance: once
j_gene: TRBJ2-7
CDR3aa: CASSPIEGIYEQYF

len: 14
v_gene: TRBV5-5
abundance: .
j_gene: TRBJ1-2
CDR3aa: CASSSDRRNYGYTF

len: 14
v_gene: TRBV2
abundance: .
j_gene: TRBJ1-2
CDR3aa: CASSEGDGVYGYTF

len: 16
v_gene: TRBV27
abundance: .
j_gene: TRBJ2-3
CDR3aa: CASSDLAGGRLDTQYF

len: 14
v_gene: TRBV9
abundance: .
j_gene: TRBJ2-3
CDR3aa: CASSVNWGTDTQYF

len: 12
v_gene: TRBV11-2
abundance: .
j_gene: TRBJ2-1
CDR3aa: CASSMTFDEQFF

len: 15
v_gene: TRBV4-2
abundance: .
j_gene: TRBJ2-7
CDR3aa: CASSQVSGRGYEQYF

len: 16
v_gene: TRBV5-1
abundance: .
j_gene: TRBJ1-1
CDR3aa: CASSPRTGQGSTEAFF

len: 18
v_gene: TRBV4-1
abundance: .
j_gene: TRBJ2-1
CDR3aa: CASSQFSQKTATYNEQFF

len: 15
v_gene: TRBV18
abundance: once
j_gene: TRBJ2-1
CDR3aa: CASSPQGNSYNEQFF

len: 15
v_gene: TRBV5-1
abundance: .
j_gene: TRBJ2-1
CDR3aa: CASSLVGGTYNEQFF

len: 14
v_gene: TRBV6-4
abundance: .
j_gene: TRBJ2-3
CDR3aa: CASSRTSSTDTQYF

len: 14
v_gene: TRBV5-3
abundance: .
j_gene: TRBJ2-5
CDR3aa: CARSWGRDQGTQYF

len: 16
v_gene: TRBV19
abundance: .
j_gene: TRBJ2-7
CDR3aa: CASSQIWGQGKYEQYF

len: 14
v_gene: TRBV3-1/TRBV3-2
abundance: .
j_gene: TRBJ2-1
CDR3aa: CASSQQLAGHEQFF

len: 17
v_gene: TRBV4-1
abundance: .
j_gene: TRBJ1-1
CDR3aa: CASSQDSGRQMNTEAFF

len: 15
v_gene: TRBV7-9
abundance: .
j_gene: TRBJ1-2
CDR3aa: CASSPADRPGYGYTF

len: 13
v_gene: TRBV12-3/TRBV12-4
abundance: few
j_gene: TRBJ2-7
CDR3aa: CASSLYGSYEQYF

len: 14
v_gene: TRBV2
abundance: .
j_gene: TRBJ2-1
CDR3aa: CASIRTGMGNEQFF

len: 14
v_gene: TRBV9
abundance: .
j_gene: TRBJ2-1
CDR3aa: CASSDGLPYNEQFF

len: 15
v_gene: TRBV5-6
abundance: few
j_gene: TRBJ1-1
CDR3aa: CASSLDRRGYTEAFF

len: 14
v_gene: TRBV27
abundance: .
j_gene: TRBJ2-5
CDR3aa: CASSSGQRHAAQYF

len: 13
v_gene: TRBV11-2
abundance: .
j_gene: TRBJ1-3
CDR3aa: CASSLRSGNTIYF

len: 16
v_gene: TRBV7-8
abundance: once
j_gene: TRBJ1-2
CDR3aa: CASSFPQGSGPDGYTF

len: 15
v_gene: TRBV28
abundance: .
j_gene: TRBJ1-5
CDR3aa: CASSPEGGSRGTQHF

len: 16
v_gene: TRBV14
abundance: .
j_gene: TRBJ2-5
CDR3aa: CASSKEIKGAQETQYF

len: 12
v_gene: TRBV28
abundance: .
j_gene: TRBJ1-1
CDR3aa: CASSFERAEAFF

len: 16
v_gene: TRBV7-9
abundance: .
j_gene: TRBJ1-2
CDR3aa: CASSRTGTGSNYGYTF

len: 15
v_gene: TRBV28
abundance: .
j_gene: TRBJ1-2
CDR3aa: CASRDRGRLWNGYTF

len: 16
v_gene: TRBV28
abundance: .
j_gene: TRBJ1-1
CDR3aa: CATHDQKGPRNTEAFF

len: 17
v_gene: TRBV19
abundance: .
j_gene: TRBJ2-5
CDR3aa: CASSRAGAAQGGETQYF

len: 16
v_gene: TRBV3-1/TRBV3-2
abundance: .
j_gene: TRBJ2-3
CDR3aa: CASSQVAGVGTDTQYF

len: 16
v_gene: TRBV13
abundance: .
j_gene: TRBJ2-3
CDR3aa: CASSLAWGSSEDTQYF

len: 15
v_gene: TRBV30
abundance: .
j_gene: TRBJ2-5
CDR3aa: CAWSVGLVVGETQYF

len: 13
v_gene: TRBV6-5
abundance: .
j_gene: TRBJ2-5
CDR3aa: CASSYTVGETQYF

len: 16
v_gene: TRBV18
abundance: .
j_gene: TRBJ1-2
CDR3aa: CASHYVGRTAGSGYTF